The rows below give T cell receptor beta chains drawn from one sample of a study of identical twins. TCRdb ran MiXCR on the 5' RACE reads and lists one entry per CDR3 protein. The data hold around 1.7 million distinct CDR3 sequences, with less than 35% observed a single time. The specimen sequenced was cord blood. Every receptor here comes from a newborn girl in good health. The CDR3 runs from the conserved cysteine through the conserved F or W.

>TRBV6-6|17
CASSYMDGPGGPQPQHF
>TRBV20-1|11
CSASSGHEQFF
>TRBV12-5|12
CASCPHGRELFF
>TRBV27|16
CASSLVWKGGTDTQYF
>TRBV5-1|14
CASSDYRGGETQYF
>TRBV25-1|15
CASSEGPEGYNEQFF
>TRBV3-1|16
CASSQENRQLYYEQYF
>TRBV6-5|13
CASSYSTDLGQFF
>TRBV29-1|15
CSAREQGASTGELFF
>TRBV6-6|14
CASRLARNTGELFF
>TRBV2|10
CATSGNIQYF
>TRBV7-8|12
CASSTDNTEAFF
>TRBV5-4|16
CASSLGGLQSYNEQFF
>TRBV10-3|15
CAISDPGQGDTEAFF
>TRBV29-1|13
CSAGSRDGYGYTF
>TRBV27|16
CASSSPSTRPINEQFF
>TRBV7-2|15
CASSLRSLLSYEQYF
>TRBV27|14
CASTPKPIAGELFF
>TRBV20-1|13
CSATSGTNQPQHF
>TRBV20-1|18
CSASRYSGRAIIYNEQYF
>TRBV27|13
CASSRQRSYEQYF
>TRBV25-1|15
CASSEWGQGAREAFF
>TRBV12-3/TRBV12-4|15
CASSFGPWDNEKLFF
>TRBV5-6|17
CASSLGTHRTTNYGYTF
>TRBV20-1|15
CSARRLAGPGNEQFF
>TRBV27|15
CASSSLGSLNTEAFF
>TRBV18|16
CASSRLTGAVSYEQYF
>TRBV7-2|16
CASSFSGRASFYEQYF
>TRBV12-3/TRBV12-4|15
CASSFPRTYSDTQYF
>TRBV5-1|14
CASSFGAANEKLFF
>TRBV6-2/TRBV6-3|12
CASGQGWETQYF
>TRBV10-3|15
CAISETHNIAYEQYF
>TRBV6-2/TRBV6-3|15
CASSYTLTGDNEQFF
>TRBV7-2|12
CASSANPYEQYF
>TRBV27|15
CASSPQTSGSHEQYF
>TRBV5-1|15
CASSLDRWSTDTQYF
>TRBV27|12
CASAGQTYEQYF
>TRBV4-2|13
CASSQDPRSPLHF
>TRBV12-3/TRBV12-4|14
CASSLEKYTGELFF
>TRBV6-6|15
CASSRPRTGMIEQFF
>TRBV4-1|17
CASSQIKLSGPYNEQFF
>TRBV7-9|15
CASSWDRGVLDGYTF
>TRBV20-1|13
CSARKGFNQPQHF
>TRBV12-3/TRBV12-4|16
CASSLGQASSGNTIYF
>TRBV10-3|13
CAISESSGDTQYF